This TCR beta chain stems from a study of CD8 T cells in Susac syndrome (dated by TCRdb to the late 2010s). About the investigation overall: Whether CD8+ T cell activation and differentiation in Susac syndrome was antigen driven was tested using repertoire sequencing.

Its CDR3 holds 13 amino acids, cysteine through phenylalanine. Left in the record is the CDR3 DNA by itself, 39 bases read in frame from the first base. Cut back by 4 bases and 4 bases, the V and J ends lie 13 bases apart. CDR1 SQVTM and CDR2 ANQGSEA are derived from the germline V gene. Details on this clonotype: Its antigen is currently not known. No much larger clone exists at a distance of one base, and base qualities are not known.

Peripheral blood CD8+ and CD4+ T cells from healthy donors, Susac syndrome patients and multiple sclerosis patients were profiled using high-throughput TCR beta sequencing. The multiple sclerosis controls were treatment-naive patients whose relapsing-remitting disease, either stable or active, fulfilled the revised McDonald criteria. Bulk CD8+ and CD4+ T cells were purified magnetically by negative isolation, whereas CD8+ TEMRA cells were enriched by FACS. Blood was drawn into EDTA tubes, processed within 24 hours, and PBMCs were isolated by density gradient centrifugation. PBMCs intended for TCR sequencing were cryopreserved in liquid nitrogen and thawed later in a water bath at 37 degrees C. The sorted or isolated CD4+, CD8+ and CD8+ TEMRA cells had a purity of 90% or higher. The paper's findings and limits, for the study overall: The number of individuals in the TCR sequencing and HLA analysis was acknowledged as relatively small.

RNA was extracted using the RNeasy kit, and roughly 0.45 to 1 ug of the RNA was reverse transcribed with random hexamers. The immunoSEQ multiplex PCR assay, covering 54 Vbeta and 13 Jbeta segments, was used to amplify TCR beta CDR3 regions. PCR amplification bias was corrected by using a synthetic template baseline for primer optimization and computational correction. In the original analysis: Reads were annotated to V, D and J genes per IMGT and analyzed with immunoSEQ Analyzer, keeping only productive sequences. Clonality was calculated as one minus the Shannon entropy normalized by log2 of the number of productive unique sequences. For each patient and control, public and private clones were evaluated among the 100 most prevalent clones. Clones were defined as Susac-specific when absent from the healthy and MS cohorts, from fewer than 1,300 published viral clones and from other ImmuneACCESS disease sequences. TCRdb passed the public sequencing reads through fastp at Q25 and MiXCR, retaining productive beta sequences. Rows are unified per CDR3 protein, each entry keeping the most common DNA and genes. V and J calls and clone size were set by TCRdb, not the authors. A total of 200,000 to 250,000 distinct CDR3 sequences appear in this sample, about 96% of them only once. In total, the top ten clones hold roughly 0.1% of the sample.

Recombination joined TRBV29-1 with TRBJ2-5, with the D gene not clear enough to name. What was sequenced was CD4+ T cells from PBMCs. This TCR was recovered from a human donor with multiple sclerosis. The bases are TGCAGCGTTGCGGACCGCGTCCCAGAGACCCAGTACTTC. Translation gives CSVADRVPETQYF.